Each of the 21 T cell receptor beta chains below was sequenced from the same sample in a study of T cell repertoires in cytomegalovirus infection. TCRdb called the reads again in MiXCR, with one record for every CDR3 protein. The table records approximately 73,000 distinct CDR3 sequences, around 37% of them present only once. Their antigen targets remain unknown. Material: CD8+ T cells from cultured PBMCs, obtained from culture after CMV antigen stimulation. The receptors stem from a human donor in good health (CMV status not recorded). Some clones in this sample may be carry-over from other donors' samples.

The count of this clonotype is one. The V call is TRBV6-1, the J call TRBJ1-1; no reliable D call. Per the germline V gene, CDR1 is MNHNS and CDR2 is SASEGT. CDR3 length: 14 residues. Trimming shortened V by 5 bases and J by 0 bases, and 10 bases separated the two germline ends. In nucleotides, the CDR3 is TGTGCCAGCAGTTACACGGGGATGAACACTGAAGCTTTCTTT. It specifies CASSYTGMNTEAFF.

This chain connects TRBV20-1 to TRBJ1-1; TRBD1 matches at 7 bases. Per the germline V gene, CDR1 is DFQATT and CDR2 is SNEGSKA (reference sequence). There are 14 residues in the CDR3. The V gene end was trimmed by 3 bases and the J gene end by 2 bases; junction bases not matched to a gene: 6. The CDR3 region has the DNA TGCAGTGCTAGTTTAGCAGGGGGAAACACTGAAGCTTTCTTT. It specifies CSASLAGGNTEAFF.

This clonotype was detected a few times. The CDR3 loop is CASSWDPSWRNSPLHF. The CDR3 DNA sequence: TGTGCCAGCAGCTGGGATCCTTCTTGGCGTAATTCACCCCTCCACTTT. The V call is TRBV5-4, the J call TRBJ1-6; D remains ambiguous. CDR1 and CDR2 from the germline V gene are SGHNT and YYREEE (reference sequence). Trimming shortened V by 3 bases and J by 6 bases, and 16 bases separated the two germline ends. The length of the CDR3 is 16 residues.

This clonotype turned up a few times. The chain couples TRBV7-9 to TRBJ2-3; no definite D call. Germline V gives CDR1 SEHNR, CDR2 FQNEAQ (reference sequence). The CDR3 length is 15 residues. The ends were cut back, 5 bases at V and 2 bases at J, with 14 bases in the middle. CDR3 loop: CASSAVWVDTDTQYF. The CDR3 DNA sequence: TGTGCCAGCAGCGCAGTCTGGGTAGACACAGATACGCAGTATTTT.

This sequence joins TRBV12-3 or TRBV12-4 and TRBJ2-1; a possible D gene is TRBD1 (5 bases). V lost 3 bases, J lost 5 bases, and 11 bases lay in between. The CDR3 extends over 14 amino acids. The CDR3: CASSFSGLNNEQFF. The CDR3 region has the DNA TGTGCCAGCAGTTTCTCAGGGCTGAACAATGAGCAGTTCTTC.

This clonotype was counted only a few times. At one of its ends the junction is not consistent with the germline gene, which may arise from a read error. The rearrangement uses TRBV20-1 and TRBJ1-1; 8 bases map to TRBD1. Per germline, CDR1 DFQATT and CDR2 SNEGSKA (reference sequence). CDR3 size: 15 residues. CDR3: CSAREQGVWNTEAFF. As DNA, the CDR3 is TGCAGTGCTCGAGAACAGGGGGTTTGGAACACTGAAGCTTTCTTT.

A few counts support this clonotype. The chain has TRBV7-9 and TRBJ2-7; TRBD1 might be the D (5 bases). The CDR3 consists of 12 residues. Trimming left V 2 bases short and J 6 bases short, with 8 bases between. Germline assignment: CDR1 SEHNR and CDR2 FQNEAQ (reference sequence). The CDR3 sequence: CASSLQGFEQYF. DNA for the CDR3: TGTGCCAGCAGCTTACAGGGTTTCGAGCAGTACTTC.

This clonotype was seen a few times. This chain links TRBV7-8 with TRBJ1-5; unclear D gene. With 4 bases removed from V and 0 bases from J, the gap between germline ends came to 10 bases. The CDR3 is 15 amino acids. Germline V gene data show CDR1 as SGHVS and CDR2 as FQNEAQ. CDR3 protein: CASSSRTDSNQPQHF. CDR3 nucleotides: TGTGCCAGCAGCTCCCGGACGGATAGCAATCAGCCCCAGCATTTT.

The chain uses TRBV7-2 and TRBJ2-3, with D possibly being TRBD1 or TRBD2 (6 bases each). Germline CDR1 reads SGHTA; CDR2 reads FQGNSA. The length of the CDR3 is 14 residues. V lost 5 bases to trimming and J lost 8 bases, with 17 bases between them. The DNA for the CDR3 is TGTGCCAGCAGCCCTTGGGGGGCCTCCGGTACGCAGTATTTT. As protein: CASSPWGASGTQYF.

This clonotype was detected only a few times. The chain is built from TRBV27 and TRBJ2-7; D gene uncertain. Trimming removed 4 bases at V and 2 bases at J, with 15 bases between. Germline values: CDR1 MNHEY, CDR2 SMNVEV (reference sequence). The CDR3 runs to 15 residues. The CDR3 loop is CASSSVSAIPYEQYF. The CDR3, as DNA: TGTGCCAGCAGTTCTGTGAGCGCCATTCCCTACGAGCAGTACTTC.

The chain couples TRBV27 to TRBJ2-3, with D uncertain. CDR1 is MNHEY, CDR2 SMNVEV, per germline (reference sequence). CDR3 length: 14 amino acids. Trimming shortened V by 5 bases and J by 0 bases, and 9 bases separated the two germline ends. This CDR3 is CASSQTYSTDTQYF. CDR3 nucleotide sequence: TGTGCCAGCAGTCAGACATATAGCACAGATACGCAGTATTTT.

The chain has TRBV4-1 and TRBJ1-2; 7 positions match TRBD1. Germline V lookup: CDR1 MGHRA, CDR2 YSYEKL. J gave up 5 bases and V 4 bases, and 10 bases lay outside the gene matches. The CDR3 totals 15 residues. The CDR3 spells CASSPGGGTEYGYTF. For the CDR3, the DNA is TGCGCCAGCAGCCCCGGAGGGGGGACAGAATATGGCTACACCTTC.

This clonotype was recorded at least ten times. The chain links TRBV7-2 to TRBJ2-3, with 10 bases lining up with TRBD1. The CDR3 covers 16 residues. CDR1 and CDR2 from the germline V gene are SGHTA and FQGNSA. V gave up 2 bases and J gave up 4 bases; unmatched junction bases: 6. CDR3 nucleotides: TGTGCCAGCAGCTTATTGGGTGGGACAGGGGCAGATACGCAGTATTTT. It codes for CASSLLGGTGADTQYF.

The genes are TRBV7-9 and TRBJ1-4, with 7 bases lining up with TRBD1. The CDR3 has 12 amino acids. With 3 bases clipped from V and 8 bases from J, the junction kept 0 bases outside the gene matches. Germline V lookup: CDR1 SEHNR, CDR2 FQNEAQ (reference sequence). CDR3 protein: CASSLTGEKLFF. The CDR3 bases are TGTGCCAGCAGCTTGACAGGGGAAAAACTGTTTTTT.

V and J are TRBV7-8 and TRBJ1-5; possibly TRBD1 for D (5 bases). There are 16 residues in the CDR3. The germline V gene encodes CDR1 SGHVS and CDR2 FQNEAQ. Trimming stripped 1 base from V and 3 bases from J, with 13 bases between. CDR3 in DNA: TGTGCCAGCAGCTTAGATCTGGGGCCGGCCAATCAGCCCCAGCATTTT. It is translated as CASSLDLGPANQPQHF.

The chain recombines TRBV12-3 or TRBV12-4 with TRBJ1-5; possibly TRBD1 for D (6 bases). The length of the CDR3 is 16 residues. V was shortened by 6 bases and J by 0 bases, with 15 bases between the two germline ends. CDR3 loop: CASSPDSPYSNQPQHF. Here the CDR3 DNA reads TGTGCCAGCAGCCCGGACAGCCCCTATAGCAATCAGCCCCAGCATTTT.

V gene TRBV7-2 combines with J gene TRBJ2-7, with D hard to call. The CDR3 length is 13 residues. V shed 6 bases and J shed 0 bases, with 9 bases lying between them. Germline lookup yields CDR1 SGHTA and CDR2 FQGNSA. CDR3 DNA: TGTGCCAGCAGGAGGATTGACTCCTACGAGCAGTACTTC. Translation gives CASRRIDSYEQYF.

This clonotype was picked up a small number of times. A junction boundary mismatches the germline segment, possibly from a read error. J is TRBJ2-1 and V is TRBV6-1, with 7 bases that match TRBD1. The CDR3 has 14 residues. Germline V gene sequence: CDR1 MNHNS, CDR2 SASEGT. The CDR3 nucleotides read TGTGCCAGCAGTGCTCCATCCCGGGACAGATCAATCCTCTTC. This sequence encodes CASSAPSRDRSILF.

The CDR3 nucleotides are TGTGCCAGCAGTTACGAGGTGAACACTGAAGCTTTCTTT. It yields the protein CASSYEVNTEAFF. The chain has TRBV6-6 and TRBJ1-1, with D hard to call. Looked up from germline, CDR1 is MNHNY and CDR2 is SVGAGI (reference sequence). Trimming removed 2 bases at V and 0 bases at J, with 4 bases between. The CDR3 is 13 residues long.

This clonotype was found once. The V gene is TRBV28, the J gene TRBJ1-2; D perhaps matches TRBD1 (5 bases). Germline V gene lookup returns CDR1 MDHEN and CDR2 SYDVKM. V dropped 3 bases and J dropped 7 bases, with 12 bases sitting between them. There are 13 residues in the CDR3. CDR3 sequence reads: CASSLWAGVGYTF. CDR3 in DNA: TGTGCCAGCAGTTTGTGGGCGGGGGTTGGCTACACCTTC.

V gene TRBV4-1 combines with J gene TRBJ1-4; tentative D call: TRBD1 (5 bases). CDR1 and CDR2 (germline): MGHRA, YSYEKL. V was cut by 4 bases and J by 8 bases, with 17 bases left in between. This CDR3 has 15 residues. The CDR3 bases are TGCGCCAGCAGCCCAGAGGCGTCGGCAGGGGAAAAACTGTTTTTT. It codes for CASSPEASAGEKLFF.